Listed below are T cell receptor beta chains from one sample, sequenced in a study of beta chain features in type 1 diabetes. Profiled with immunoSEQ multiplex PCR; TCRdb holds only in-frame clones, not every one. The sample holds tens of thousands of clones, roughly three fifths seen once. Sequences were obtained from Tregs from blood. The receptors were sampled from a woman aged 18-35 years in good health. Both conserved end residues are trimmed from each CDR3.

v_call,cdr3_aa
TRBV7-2,ASSFEVWSYNEQF
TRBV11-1,ASSLRLGAHEQF
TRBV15,ATRGSGNTIY
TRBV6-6,ASSPPGGGGQPQH
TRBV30,AWSVLGTGISHGYT
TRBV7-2,ASSPRRDSYEQY
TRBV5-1,ASSPTGTGSYEQY
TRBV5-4,ASSLREGALGYT
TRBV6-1,ASTKQEEKF
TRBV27,ASSFRGRGANVLT
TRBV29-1,SVGGQGLYEQY